This T cell receptor (beta chain) was sequenced in a study of cytomegalovirus exposure and HLA in healthy donors. In the study overall: A later analysis reported the same platform for the 110 or so validation repertoires and the approximately 640 first-cohort repertoires.

Study-wide results and caveats: Most TCR sequences were uncommon, yet certain public TCRs appeared in many donors. Cytomegalovirus association was assigned to approximately 180 TCR beta chains.

As concerns this clone: Its target is unknown.

Looked up from germline, CDR1 is SGHAT and CDR2 is FQNNGV. CDR3 length: 16 amino acids. V was clipped by 2 bases and J by 3 bases, with 17 bases between them. Produced via immunoSEQ multiplex PCR; TCRdb's table is partial and in-frame only. The table lists 250,000 to 350,000 clones, roughly nine tenths of them singletons. Sample: PBMCs. This clonotype originated in a woman aged 25-40 years in good health and CMV-seropositive. V and J are TRBV11-2 and TRBJ2-7; D might be TRBD2 (5 bases). CDR3 sequence: CASSLFSAREGYEQYF. The CDR3, as DNA: TGTGCCAGCAGCTTATTTAGCGCGAGAGAGGGCTACGAGCAGTACTTC.